The 30 T cell receptor beta chains reported below all come from one sample, sequenced in a study of cytomegalovirus exposure and HLA in healthy donors. The method was immunoSEQ multiplex PCR; TCRdb's version includes in-frame clones alone and lacks a portion of them. The top ten hold 9% to 9.5% of the sample, which has about 130,000 clones, roughly nine tenths seen once. The sequencing input was PBMCs. The receptor set was obtained from a young woman in good health and CMV-seropositive.

This CDR3 reads CASSDGTPTWETQYF. The CDR3 nucleotides are TGTGCCAGCAGCGACGGGACACCCACGTGGGAGACCCAGTACTTC. This chain links TRBV7-9 with TRBJ2-5; possible D gene TRBD1, 6 bases. The CDR3 totals 15 residues. Between the trimmed V and J ends, which lost 5 bases and 5 bases, there was a span of 18 bases. Germline V lookup: CDR1 SEHNR, CDR2 FQNEAQ (reference sequence).

The count of this clone is one. V usage is TRBV7-6 and J usage is TRBJ2-2, with TRBD1 matching 8 bases. The germline V gene has CDR1 SGHVS and CDR2 FNYEAQ. Losses at the gene ends were 4 bases for V and 2 bases for J; bases not matched to a gene: 3. This CDR3 comprises 15 residues. This chain's CDR3 is CASSSPGGNTGELFF. Written as DNA, the CDR3 is TGTGCCAGCAGCTCTCCAGGGGGCAACACCGGGGAGCTGTTTTTT.

The chain has TRBV28 and TRBJ2-1; 8 nucleotides agree with TRBD1. The CDR3 is 14 residues long. Germline lookup yields CDR1 MDHEN and CDR2 SYDVKM. The ends lost 6 bases at V and 8 bases at J; junction bases unmatched: 9. The CDR3 here is CASSQGAGGDEQFF. The CDR3 DNA is TGTGCCAGCAGCCAGGGGGCAGGTGGCGATGAGCAGTTCTTC. Looking up the rest from reference TRBV28 and TRBJ2-1 gives the full variable domain: DVKVTQSSRYLVKRTGEKVFLECVQDMDHENMFWYRQDPGLGLRLIYFSYDVKMKEKGDIPEGYSVSREKKERFSLILESASTNQTSMYLCASSQGAGGDEQFFGPGTRLTVL.

The V and J genes are TRBV19 and TRBJ1-2; 7 bases map to TRBD1. V shed 7 bases and J 4 bases; nucleotides not matched to a gene: 12. The CDR3 has 15 amino acids. Looked up from germline, CDR1 is LNHDA and CDR2 is SQIVND (reference sequence). In DNA form, the CDR3 reads TGTGCCAGTACCTATGACAGGGTAGGATTCTATGGCTACACCTTC. Residues: CASTYDRVGFYGYTF.

DNA of the CDR3: TGCGCCAGCAGGTCCACCGGACAGGGGTCTGAAGCTTTCTTT. Protein product: CASRSTGQGSEAFF. The chain joins TRBV5-1 to TRBJ1-1; TRBD1 matches 9 bases. Per the germline V gene, CDR1 is SGHRS and CDR2 is YFSETQ. J lost 6 bases, V lost 5 bases, and 8 bases had no gene match. This CDR3 is built from 14 residues.

The rearrangement uses TRBV29-1 and TRBJ2-7; D is perhaps TRBD2 (5 bases). CDR3 length equals 12 residues. Germline V CDR1 and CDR2: SQVTM, ANQGSEA. Trimming shortened V by 6 bases and J by 2 bases, and 11 bases separated the two germline ends. The DNA for the CDR3 is TGCAGCGTCGGCCAGCGGACCTACGAGCAGTACTTC. Protein product: CSVGQRTYEQYF.

The chain joins TRBV2 to TRBJ1-4, with D unclear. Trimming took off 2 bases at V and 0 bases at J, with 13 bases between the two ends. The CDR3 runs 17 residues. The germline V gene encodes CDR1 SNHLY and CDR2 FYNNEI. This CDR3 reads CASSENYPSATNEKLFF. The CDR3 DNA reads TGTGCCAGCAGTGAAAATTACCCCAGTGCAACTAATGAAAAACTGTTTTTT.

CDR3 residues: CASSRDRVGSPLHF. The CDR3 region has the DNA TGTGCCAGCAGTCGGGACAGGGTGGGCTCACCCCTCCACTTT. V gene TRBV6-5 combines with J gene TRBJ1-6; 9 bases are a match to TRBD1. Germline lookup yields CDR1 MNHEY and CDR2 SVGAGI. The CDR3 consists of 14 residues. After removal of 5 bases from V and 10 bases from J, the junction contained 6 bases not matched to a gene.

This clone was detected once. The gene calls are TRBV5-1 and TRBJ1-5; D is unresolved. Looked up from germline, CDR1 is SGHRS and CDR2 is YFSETQ. The V gene lost 0 bases and the J gene lost 2 bases, with 9 bases spanning the gap. There are 15 residues in the CDR3. CDR3 loop: CASSLVGEGNQPQHF. As DNA, the CDR3 is TGCGCCAGCAGCTTGGTTGGGGAGGGCAATCAGCCCCAGCATTTT.

The rearrangement uses TRBV5-1 and TRBJ2-5; 8 nucleotides match TRBD1. The CDR3 runs to 14 residues. V was clipped by 2 bases and J by 1 base; unmatched bases: 1. Germline V lookup: CDR1 SGHRS, CDR2 YFSETQ. The CDR3 DNA reads as TGCGCCAGCAGCTTCCAGGGGGCCCAAGAGACCCAGTACTTC. This gives the protein CASSFQGAQETQYF.

The chain combines TRBV7-3 with TRBJ1-2; possible D gene TRBD1, 5 bases. CDR1 is SGHTA and CDR2 is FQGTGA in the germline V gene. The CDR3 contains 13 residues. Deletions cut 3 bases from V and 4 bases from J, with 9 bases between. The CDR3 region is CASSFDSRYGYTF. The CDR3 coding sequence is TGTGCCAGCAGCTTCGACAGCCGCTATGGCTACACCTTC.

In its sample, this clone was seen once. V is TRBV11-3 and J is TRBJ2-2; 12 nucleotides agree with TRBD1. The length of the CDR3 is 15 residues. Germline V gene data show CDR1 as SGHNT and CDR2 as YENEEA. V dropped 4 bases and J dropped 7; count of bases not matched to a gene: 4. CDR3 in DNA: TGTGCCAGCAGCTCCCGGGACAGGGGGCACGGGGAGCTGTTTTTT. Its translation is CASSSRDRGHGELFF.

The rearrangement uses TRBV14 and TRBJ1-5; D unclear. CDR1 is SGHDN, CDR2 FVKESK, per germline. V lost 0 bases and J lost 7, with 7 bases in between. CDR3 size: 13 residues. This CDR3 reads CASSQERGQPQHF. The CDR3 region has the DNA TGTGCCAGCAGCCAAGAGCGAGGACAGCCCCAGCATTTT.

V is TRBV28 and J is TRBJ1-5, with 10 bases identical to TRBD1. The CDR3 runs 18 residues. V trimming: 3 bases; J trimming: 2 bases; junction bases outside the gene matches: 10. The germline gives CDR1 MDHEN, CDR2 SYDVKM. The CDR3 coding sequence is TGTGCCAGCAGTTTCACCTGGGACAGGGGATTCGGCAATCAGCCCCAGCATTTT. Translation: CASSFTWDRGFGNQPQHF.

The V gene is TRBV7-9, the J gene TRBJ2-7; 10 bases match TRBD1. The germline V gene encodes CDR1 SEHNR and CDR2 FQNEAQ (reference sequence). V shed 5 bases and J 2 bases; nucleotides not matched to a gene: 9. CDR3 size: 16 residues. The chain's CDR3 is CASSPPAGTGAYEQYF. The DNA for the CDR3 is TGTGCCAGCAGCCCCCCAGCCGGGACAGGGGCCTACGAGCAGTACTTC.

The rearrangement uses TRBV2 and TRBJ2-5; 11 bases align to TRBD1. V lost 7 bases to trimming and J lost 2 bases; unmatched junction nucleotides: 3. Germline CDR1 SNHLY, CDR2 FYNNEI. This CDR3 is 14 amino acids long. The CDR3, as DNA: TGTGCCAGCAAGGGGACAGGGGGGCAAGAGACCCAGTACTTC. As protein: CASKGTGGQETQYF. The variable domain in full, completed from reference TRBV2 and TRBJ2-5, reads EPEVTQTPSHQVTQMGQEVILRCVPISNHLYFYWYRQILGQKVEFLVSFYNNEISEKSEIFDDQFSVERPDGSNFTLKIRSTKLEDSAMYFCASKGTGGQETQYFGPGTRLLVL.

The gene calls are TRBV10-3 and TRBJ1-1, with D maybe TRBD1 (5 bases). Germline assignment: CDR1 ENHRY and CDR2 SYGVKD. CDR3 size: 17 residues. V was clipped by 3 bases and J by 1 base, with 18 bases between them. CDR3 DNA sequence: TGTGCCATCAGTGATTTCGAGGGGCGGGGGTCGAACACTGAAGCTTTCTTT. Translation: CAISDFEGRGSNTEAFF.

The V call is TRBV6-5, the J call TRBJ1-2, with TRBD1 matching over 7 bases. The CDR3 totals 15 residues. V was clipped by 0 bases and J by 3 bases; unmatched bases: 4. Germline V lookup: CDR1 MNHEY, CDR2 SVGAGI. Here the CDR3 DNA reads TGTGCCAGCAGTTACTCTGGCAGGGGGGACTATGGCTACACCTTC. It specifies CASSYSGRGDYGYTF.

The chain employs TRBV4-3 and TRBJ1-6; the D is unclear. The CDR3 runs 17 residues. In germline, CDR1 is LGHNA, CDR2 YSLEER. Trimming cost V 1 base and J 0 bases, with 10 bases left between them. The CDR3 sequence is CASSQGRESSYNSPLHF. As DNA, the CDR3 is TGCGCCAGCAGCCAAGGGAGGGAAAGCTCCTATAATTCACCCCTCCACTTT.

V is TRBV19 and J is TRBJ2-7; D perhaps matches TRBD1 (6 bases). The germline CDR1 and CDR2 sequences are LNHDA and SQIVND (reference sequence). CDR3 size: 13 residues. The V gene lost 7 bases and the J gene lost 3 bases, with 13 bases spanning the gap. The DNA of the CDR3 is TGTGCCAGTAAAGGCAGGGGATTCTACGAGCAGTACTTC. Protein product: CASKGRGFYEQYF.

This chain connects TRBV10-3 to TRBJ1-5, with 9 bases aligning to TRBD1. The CDR3 is 17 amino acids. The junction had 7 bases not matched to a gene; V was cut back by 0 bases and J by 4 bases. Germline CDR1 is ENHRY and CDR2 is SYGVKD. This CDR3 reads CAISESQGQGRNQPQHF. The DNA for the CDR3 is TGTGCCATCAGTGAGTCTCAGGGACAGGGAAGAAATCAGCCCCAGCATTTT.

This clone was seen only once. The genes are TRBV27 and TRBJ1-5; D is unclear. The CDR3 totals 14 residues. Germline V gene sequence: CDR1 MNHEY, CDR2 SMNVEV (reference sequence). The V end lost 4 bases, the J end lost 6 bases, and 13 bases lay between the germline ends. CDR3 sequence: CASSSGGIGQPQHF. CDR3 in DNA: TGTGCCAGCAGTTCGGGTGGAATCGGTCAGCCCCAGCATTTT.

This clone showed up just a few times. This chain links TRBV7-2 with TRBJ1-2, with 10 bases that match TRBD1. CDR1 and CDR2 from the germline V gene are SGHTA and FQGNSA. J was trimmed by 4 bases and V by 1 base; bases with no gene match: 0. This CDR3 spans 14 amino acids. The CDR3 coding sequence is TGTGCCAGCAGCTTAGGACAGGGGGCCTATGGCTACACCTTC. Its translation: CASSLGQGAYGYTF.

The chain couples TRBV7-3 to TRBJ2-1, with TRBD1 identical over 8 bases. This CDR3 contains 14 residues. CDR1 SGHTA and CDR2 FQGTGA come from the germline V gene. V was pared by 4 bases and J by 6 bases, with 5 bases of the junction left unmatched. The CDR3 DNA reads as TGTGCCAGCAGCTCGACAGGGGCTGGCAATGAGCAGTTCTTC. It translates to CASSSTGAGNEQFF.

The rearrangement joins TRBV4-3 to TRBJ2-3; 8 bases map to TRBD2. The CDR3 extends over 16 amino acids. With V trimmed by 1 base and J by 5 bases, 8 bases remained unmatched. Germline V gene data show CDR1 as LGHNA and CDR2 as YSLEER. The CDR3 DNA follows: TGCGCCAGCAGCCAAGTCCCGGGGGGGCCCTTAGATACGCAGTATTTT. Translating it yields CASSQVPGGPLDTQYF.

The chain links TRBV6-5 to TRBJ2-4, with 9 bases matching TRBD1. Germline CDR1 MNHEY, CDR2 SVGAGI. The CDR3 sequence is 13 residues long. After removal of 8 bases from V and 1 base from J, the junction contained 0 bases not matched to a gene. DNA for the CDR3: TGTGCCAGCGGACAGGGGGCCAAAAACATTCAGTACTTC. It encodes CASGQGAKNIQYF.

V gene TRBV30 combines with J gene TRBJ1-5; the D gene is possibly TRBD1 (5 bases). From germline, CDR1 is GTSNPN and CDR2 SVGIG (reference sequence). This CDR3 contains 13 residues. Trimming shortened V by 4 bases and J by 0 bases, and 7 bases separated the two germline ends. CDR3 region: CAWKQDSNQPQHF. The CDR3 DNA reads as TGTGCCTGGAAACAGGATAGCAATCAGCCCCAGCATTTT.

This sequence joins TRBV15 and TRBJ1-5; 8 bases agree with TRBD1. After removal of 5 bases from V and 4 bases from J, the junction contained 10 bases not matched to a gene. The germline V gene has CDR1 LNHNV and CDR2 YYDKDF (reference sequence). The CDR3 covers 16 residues. The CDR3 DNA is TGTGCCACCAGCTGGACTGGGACAGGTGCTAATCAGCCCCAGCATTTT. Its protein product is CATSWTGTGANQPQHF. Variable domain in full (rest from reference TRBV15 and TRBJ1-5): DAMVIQNPRYQVTQFGKPVTLSCSQTLNHNVMYWYQQKSSQAPKLLFHYYDKDFNNEADTPDNFQSRRPNTSFCFLDIRSPGLGDTAMYLCATSWTGTGANQPQHFGDGTRLSIL.

The genes are TRBV5-1 and TRBJ1-6; TRBD1 matches 7 bases. J lost 7 bases, V lost 2 bases, and 3 bases had no gene match. This CDR3 comprises 14 residues. Germline V lookup: CDR1 SGHRS, CDR2 YFSETQ. The chain's CDR3 is CASSFGTENSPLHF. CDR3 nucleotides: TGCGCCAGCAGCTTCGGGACAGAAAATTCACCCCTCCACTTT.

V usage is TRBV28 and J usage is TRBJ2-1, with TRBD2 matching 13 bases. Germline values: CDR1 MDHEN, CDR2 SYDVKM. The junction had 6 bases not matched to a gene; V was cut back by 5 bases and J by 5 bases. The CDR3 has 16 residues. The CDR3 DNA reads TGTGCCAGCAGTGCCCCCGGGACTAGCGGGGACAATGAGCAGTTCTTC. Residues: CASSAPGTSGDNEQFF.